This TCR beta chain was documented in a study of T cells in women clearing cervical HPV infection. Trimming left V 4 bases short and J 12 bases short, with 13 bases between. CDR3 length: 13 residues. Generated by immunoSEQ multiplex PCR, the TCRdb table keeps only in-frame clones and is missing some. The listing records around 12,000 clones. Worth noting for this clone: The read gets to within 3 residues of the CDR3 end, and the germline J gene fills in the rest.

This chain uses TRBV12-3 or TRBV12-4 with TRBJ1-6, with D perhaps TRBD1 (6 bases). Material for sequencing was blood buffy coat. This receptor was taken from a woman between 18 and 70 years old with a cervical HPV16 infection that either progressed to CIN3+ or cleared (not recorded which). CDR3 amino acids: CASSSDSRRPLHF. CDR3 DNA (partial): TGTGCCAGCAGTTCGGACAGTAGAAGACCC.